This TCR beta chain was profiled in a study of OX40 agonist ivuxolimab in advanced cancers. As for the study in general: The mean age was approximately 60 years, ranging from about 20 to 90, with less than 90% of participants male. Prior checkpoint blockade (anti-PD-1, anti-PD-L1 or anti-CTLA-4) was permitted; roughly 40% had it.

This clone appeared once. CDR1 is SNHLY, CDR2 FYNNEI, per germline. Trimming cost V 7 bases and J 5 bases; bases outside gene matches: 10. The CDR3 consists of 16 residues. Profiling relied on immunoSEQ multiplex PCR, and the TCRdb table lists in-frame clones only, not all of them. The data contain some 85,000 clones, roughly 87% of them seen just once; the ten biggest clones take up 0.2% to 0.3%. The J gene is TRBJ2-5, the V gene TRBV2; 13 positions match TRBD2. The clonotype comes from an adult with an advanced solid tumor such as melanoma, head and neck, liver or kidney cancer. The source material was CD4+ or CD8+ T cells sorted from blood, sampled in a trial of the OX40 agonist ivuxolimab. This chain's CDR3 is CASTPLLAGGSETQYF. The CDR3 DNA follows: TGTGCCAGCACCCCACTACTAGCGGGAGGGTCGGAGACCCAGTACTTC.